These 15 T cell receptor beta chains share one sample of origin, sequenced in a study of T cell responses to AZD1222 COVID-19 vaccine (dated by TCRdb to the early 2020s). Receptors were amplified or captured by the immunoSEQ multiplex PCR assay. The source is immuneACCESS, and TCRdb retained only in-frame sequences with V and J called. Part of the clones is not carried over; for the studies checked, unresolved V genes explain less than half of this, and the remainder is unexplained. The sample contains roughly 120,000 clones, 70% to 90% of them found a single time. Of the sample, approximately 7.6% falls within the top ten clones. The sample's time point label, decoded: baseline before first vaccination. The sequencing used peripheral blood, collected on day 0 of AZD1222 vaccination. These receptor sequences come from an adult in good health.

The chain joins TRBV6-4 to TRBJ2-2; D not resolved. The CDR3 has 13 residues. Trimming took off 0 bases at V and 5 bases at J, with 4 bases between the two ends. CDR1 and CDR2 (germline): MRHNA, SNTAGT. The CDR3 DNA follows: TGTGCCAGCAGTGACTCGGAGACCGGGGAGCTGTTTTTT. It encodes CASSDSETGELFF.

The CDR3 here is CASSQGMLAGLETQYF. The CDR3 nucleotides are TGCGCCAGCAGCCAAGGAATGCTAGCGGGATTGGAGACCCAGTACTTC. The chain is built from TRBV4-3 and TRBJ2-5; 9 bases match TRBD2. After removal of 1 base from V and 5 bases from J, the junction contained 8 bases not matched to a gene. In germline, CDR1 is LGHNA, CDR2 YSLEER. CDR3 length: 16 residues.

The chain links TRBV12-3 or TRBV12-4 to TRBJ1-1, with 10 bases matching TRBD1. The V gene end was trimmed by 6 bases and the J gene end by 11 bases; junction bases not matched to a gene: 6. The CDR3 is made up of 12 amino acids. The CDR3 spells CASSRDRGRAFF. CDR3 bases: TGTGCCAGCAGCCGGGACAGGGGACGGGCTTTCTTT.

The chain recombines TRBV6-2 or TRBV6-3 with TRBJ1-2; no clear D. The CDR3 runs 13 residues. Germline CDR1 reads MNHEY; CDR2 reads SVGEGT. Trimming took off 2 bases at V and 8 bases at J, with 12 bases between the two ends. The CDR3 loop reads CASSYRGLLGYTF. The CDR3 DNA sequence: TGTGCCAGCAGTTACCGTGGACTCCTGGGCTACACCTTC.

This rearrangement joins TRBV7-2 to TRBJ1-4; tentative D call: TRBD1 (5 bases). Germline values: CDR1 SGHTA, CDR2 FQGNSA. This CDR3 is built from 11 residues. The V end lost 8 bases, the J end lost 9 bases, and 10 bases lay between the germline ends. CDR3 sequence reads: CASSPGKKLFF. DNA of the CDR3: TGTGCCAGCTCCCCAGGGAAAAAACTGTTTTTT.

This clone was seen once. V gene TRBV7-2 combines with J gene TRBJ1-2, with unresolved D. The CDR3 has 12 residues. The germline CDR1 and CDR2 sequences are SGHTA and FQGNSA. V lost 2 bases to trimming and J lost 8 bases, with 9 bases between them. The CDR3 protein is CASSLLGRGYTF. The CDR3 bases are TGTGCCAGCAGCTTACTCGGGCGCGGCTACACCTTC.

The V gene is TRBV7-9, the J gene TRBJ2-5; 7 bases fit TRBD1. Germline V lookup: CDR1 SEHNR, CDR2 FQNEAQ (reference sequence). This CDR3 contains 14 residues. Germline trimming cut 3 bases from V and 1 base from J; bases unmatched to any gene: 2. CDR3 region: CASSFDRAQETQYF. Here the CDR3 DNA reads TGTGCCAGCAGCTTCGACAGGGCCCAAGAGACCCAGTACTTC. The full variable domain, rest sourced from reference TRBV7-9 and TRBJ2-5, is DTGVSQNPRHKITKRGQNVTFRCDPISEHNRLYWYRQTLGQGPEFLTYFQNEAQLEKSRLLSDRFSAERPKGSFSTLEIQRTEQGDSAMYLCASSFDRAQETQYFGPGTRLLVL.

This chain's CDR3 is CATTTYPEGANYGYTF. The CDR3 DNA sequence: TGTGCCACAACCACCTACCCCGAGGGAGCTAACTATGGCTACACCTTC. V and J are TRBV19 and TRBJ1-2, with D hard to call. V lost 10 bases to trimming and J lost 0 bases, with 21 bases between them. Germline CDR1 reads LNHDA; CDR2 reads SQIVND (reference sequence). The CDR3 totals 16 residues.

The V gene is TRBV28, the J gene TRBJ1-1; D call uncertain. Trimming removed 4 bases from V and 1 base from J, with 16 bases in between. The CDR3 has 16 amino acids. Germline CDR1 is MDHEN and CDR2 is SYDVKM. The CDR3 is CASSYGLAVKNTEAFF. CDR3 coding DNA: TGTGCCAGCAGTTACGGTCTGGCAGTAAAGAACACTGAAGCTTTCTTT.

The chain links TRBV4-3 to TRBJ1-1, with unresolved D. The germline gives CDR1 LGHNA, CDR2 YSLEER. The CDR3 length is 14 residues. Trimming took off 4 bases at V and 4 bases at J, with 13 bases between the two ends. The CDR3 region has the DNA TGCGCCAGCAGCCCAGACGGGTCGGGCACTGAAGCTTTCTTT. Translated: CASSPDGSGTEAFF.

V and J are TRBV10-1 and TRBJ2-5; D is ambiguous. V was cut by 0 bases and J by 1 base, with 6 bases left in between. From germline, CDR1 is WNHNN and CDR2 SYGVQD (reference sequence). The CDR3 extends over 14 amino acids. The CDR3 sequence is CASSESTAQETQYF. CDR3 nucleotides: TGCGCCAGCAGTGAGTCTACAGCCCAAGAGACCCAGTACTTC.

The chain links TRBV5-1 to TRBJ2-3, with 13 bases aligning to TRBD2. The CDR3 covers 17 residues. Germline CDR1 reads SGHRS; CDR2 reads YFSETQ. Trimming took 4 bases from V and 4 from J; bases not matched to a gene: 9. The CDR3 spells CASSTRTSGGVSDTQYF. CDR3 coding DNA: TGCGCCAGCAGCACCCGAACTAGCGGGGGGGTTTCAGATACGCAGTATTTT.

V and J are TRBV7-9 and TRBJ1-5; the D is unclear. V lost 5 bases and J lost 2, with 13 bases in between. Germline V gene sequence: CDR1 SEHNR, CDR2 FQNEAQ (reference sequence). The CDR3 is 15 residues long. CDR3 sequence: CASSPWGSGNQPQHF. CDR3 nucleotide sequence: TGTGCCAGCAGCCCTTGGGGTAGCGGCAATCAGCCCCAGCATTTT.

J is TRBJ2-7 and V is TRBV27; 7 bases align to TRBD1. Germline V gene data show CDR1 as MNHEY and CDR2 as SMNVEV (reference sequence). The CDR3 extends over 13 amino acids. Germline trimming cut 3 bases from V and 3 bases from J; bases unmatched to any gene: 2. DNA for the CDR3: TGTGCCAGCAGTTTCCGGGACAGCTACGAGCAGTACTTC. Its translation: CASSFRDSYEQYF.

The genes are TRBV7-9 and TRBJ1-5; 9 nucleotides line up with TRBD1. The CDR3 totals 15 residues. The V gene's germline CDR1 is SEHNR and CDR2 FQNEAQ (reference sequence). Losses at the gene ends were 4 bases for V and 3 bases for J; bases not matched to a gene: 4. The CDR3 sequence: CASSSDRGPNQPQHF. The CDR3 DNA is TGTGCCAGCAGCTCGGACAGGGGACCCAATCAGCCCCAGCATTTT.